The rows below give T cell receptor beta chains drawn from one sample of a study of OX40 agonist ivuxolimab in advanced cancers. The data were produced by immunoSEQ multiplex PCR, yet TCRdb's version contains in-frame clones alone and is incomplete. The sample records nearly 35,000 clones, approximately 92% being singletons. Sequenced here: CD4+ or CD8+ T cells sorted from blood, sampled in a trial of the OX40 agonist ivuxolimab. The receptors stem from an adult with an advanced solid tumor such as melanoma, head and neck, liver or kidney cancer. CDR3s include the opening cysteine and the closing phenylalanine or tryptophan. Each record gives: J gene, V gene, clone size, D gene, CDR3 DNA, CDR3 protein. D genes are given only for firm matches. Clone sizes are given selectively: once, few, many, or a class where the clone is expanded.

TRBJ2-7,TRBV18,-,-,TGTGCCAGCTCACCACCATCCAGTACCTACGAGCAGTACTTC,CASSPPSSTYEQYF
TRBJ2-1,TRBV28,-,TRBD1,TGTGCCAGCAGTCGTGGGCAGGGGGTGATCAATGAGCAGTTCTTC,CASSRGQGVINEQFF
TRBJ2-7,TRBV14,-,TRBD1,TGTGCCAGCAGCCAATGGGACAGGGGAAGTTGGAACGAGCAGTACTTC,CASSQWDRGSWNEQYF
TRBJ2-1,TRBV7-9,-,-,TGTGCCAGCAGCTTTGGTGAGCAGTTCTTC,CASSFGEQFF
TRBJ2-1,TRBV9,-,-,TGTGCCAGCAGCTCGAGCGGTTACAATGAGCAGTTCTTC,CASSSSGYNEQFF
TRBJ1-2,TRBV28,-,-,TGTGCCAGCAGCCCGGCCCGGAACACTAACTATGGCTACACCTTC,CASSPARNTNYGYTF
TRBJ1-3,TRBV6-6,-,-,TGTGCCAGCAGCATCGTAGGAGGCTGGAACACCATATATTTT,CASSIVGGWNTIYF
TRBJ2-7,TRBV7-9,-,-,TGTGCCAGCAGCTACGTGGCCTACGAGCAGTACTTC,CASSYVAYEQYF
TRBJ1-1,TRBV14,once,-,TGTGCCGGCAGCCGGGCGATGAACACTGAAGCTTTCTTT,CAGSRAMNTEAFF
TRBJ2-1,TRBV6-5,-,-,TGTGCCAGCCAAAGAGGGGAGAACAATGAGCAGTTCTTC,CASQRGENNEQFF
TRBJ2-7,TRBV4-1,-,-,TGCGCCAGCAGCCACAGGACCGGGGCCGGATACGAGCAGTACTTC,CASSHRTGAGYEQYF
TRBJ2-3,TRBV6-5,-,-,TGTGCCAGCAAAATCGACATCCTCACAGATACGCAGTATTTT,CASKIDILTDTQYF
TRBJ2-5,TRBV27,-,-,TGTGCCAGCAGTTTACGAAGCAGCCAAGAGACCCAGTACTTC,CASSLRSSQETQYF
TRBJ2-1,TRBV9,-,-,TGTGCCAGCAGCGTAGAGGATAGCGGCTACAATGAGCAGTTCTTC,CASSVEDSGYNEQFF
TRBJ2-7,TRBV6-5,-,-,TGTGCCAGCAGTTACTGGGCAGGGAACTCCTACGAGCAGTACTTC,CASSYWAGNSYEQYF